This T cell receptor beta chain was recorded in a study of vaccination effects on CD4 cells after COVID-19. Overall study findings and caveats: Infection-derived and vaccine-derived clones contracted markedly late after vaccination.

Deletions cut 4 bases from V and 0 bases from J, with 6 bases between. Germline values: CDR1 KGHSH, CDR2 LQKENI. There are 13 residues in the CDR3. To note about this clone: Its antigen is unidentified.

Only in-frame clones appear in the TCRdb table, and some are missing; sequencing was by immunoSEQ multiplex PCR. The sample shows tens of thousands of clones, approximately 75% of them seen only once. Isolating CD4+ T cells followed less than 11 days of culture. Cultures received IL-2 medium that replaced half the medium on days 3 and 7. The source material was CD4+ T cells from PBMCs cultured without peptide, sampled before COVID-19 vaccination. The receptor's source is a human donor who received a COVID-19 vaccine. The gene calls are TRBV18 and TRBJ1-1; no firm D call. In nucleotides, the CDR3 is TGTGCCAGCTCACTCGATATGAACACTGAAGCTTTCTTT. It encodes CASSLDMNTEAFF.